Below, 14 T cell receptor beta chains from the same sample are listed, as sequenced in a study of T cell responses to AZD1222 COVID-19 vaccine. Sequencing was performed with immunoSEQ multiplex PCR; in TCRdb, only in-frame clones are kept and a portion is missing. The table has approximately 150,000 clones, about 93% seen once. This sample comprised peripheral blood, obtained on day 0 of AZD1222 vaccination. The receptors stem from an adult in good health.

The V call is TRBV6-5, the J call TRBJ1-2, with unresolved D. Germline values: CDR1 MNHEY, CDR2 SVGAGI. The V end was cut by 6 bases, the J end by 4 bases, with 15 bases between. The CDR3 runs to 14 residues. CDR3 residues: CASSLTGNFYGYTF. The CDR3 DNA reads TGTGCCAGCAGCCTCACCGGAAACTTCTATGGCTACACCTTC.

This chain uses TRBV7-2 with TRBJ1-1; D is possibly TRBD1 (6 bases). V gave up 5 bases and J gave up 0 bases, with 13 bases separating them. The germline V gene encodes CDR1 SGHTA and CDR2 FQGNSA. The CDR3 has 15 residues. The CDR3 DNA follows: TGTGCCAGCAGCGTAGGGCGGACAGTGAACACTGAAGCTTTCTTT. Protein product: CASSVGRTVNTEAFF.

This sequence joins TRBV5-8 and TRBJ1-5, with D perhaps TRBD1 (5 bases). CDR1 is SGHTS and CDR2 is YDEGEE in the germline V gene. The CDR3 spans 16 residues. Trimming removed 4 bases at V and 5 bases at J, with 19 bases between. Written as DNA, the CDR3 is TGTGCCAGCAGCACGGGACCTAAAGCGGTGTATCAGCCCCAGCATTTT. It is translated as CASSTGPKAVYQPQHF.

This clone came up a few times. V is TRBV5-5 and J is TRBJ2-5; D is possibly TRBD1 (5 bases). This CDR3 comprises 14 residues. Germline CDR1 is SGHKS and CDR2 is YYEKEE (reference sequence). The ends were cut back, 4 bases at V and 1 base at J, with 11 bases in the middle. The CDR3 is CASSRDSLQETQYF. In DNA, the CDR3 is TGTGCCAGCAGCCGAGACAGTCTCCAAGAGACCCAGTACTTC.

CDR3 DNA: TGTGCCAGCAGTCTTAACGTGGGACTAGCGGGTACCTACGAGCAGTACTTC. As protein: CASSLNVGLAGTYEQYF. V usage is TRBV7-6 and J usage is TRBJ2-7; 12 nucleotides match TRBD2. V trimming: 6 bases; J trimming: 2 bases; junction bases outside the gene matches: 11. The CDR3 extends over 17 amino acids. From germline, CDR1 is SGHVS and CDR2 FNYEAQ.

The V gene is TRBV7-2, the J gene TRBJ1-5, with D perhaps matching TRBD1 (5 bases). V lost 3 bases, J lost 3 bases, and 12 bases lay in between. Germline V gene lookup returns CDR1 SGHTA and CDR2 FQGNSA. This CDR3 is built from 15 residues. CDR3 protein: CASSFGTTLNQPQHF. The CDR3, as DNA: TGTGCCAGCAGCTTTGGGACTACGCTCAATCAGCCCCAGCATTTT.

The J gene is TRBJ2-5, the V gene TRBV21-1; TRBD2 is taken as the D call from the table, unchecked against the DNA. TRBV21-1 is a listed pseudogene. This CDR3 has 17 amino acids. This chain's CDR3 is CASSKFSSEREVETQYF. CDR3 coding DNA: TGTGCCAGCAGCAAATTTTCATCGGAGCGGGAGGTAGAGACCCAGTACTTC.

This clone was detected once. The rearrangement links TRBV15 to TRBJ1-4; D call uncertain. From germline, CDR1 is LNHNV and CDR2 YYDKDF (reference sequence). The V end lost 1 base, the J end lost 0 bases, and 12 bases lay between the germline ends. CDR3 length equals 17 residues. The CDR3 DNA sequence: TGTGCCACCAGCAGAGCTGGAGCAACAGCAACTAATGAAAAACTGTTTTTT. Amino acid sequence: CATSRAGATATNEKLFF.

Points on this clone: At one of its ends the junction is not consistent with the germline gene, which may arise from a read error. The chain has TRBV7-9 and TRBJ2-3, with 7 bases matching TRBD2. The CDR3 loop spans 10 amino acids. Germline V gene lookup returns CDR1 SEHNR and CDR2 FQNEAQ (reference sequence). CDR3 sequence reads: CASSLRSAGF. The CDR3 DNA follows: TGTGCCAGCAGCTTACGTTCAGCGGGGTTT.

This chain links TRBV7-2 with TRBJ2-7, with 8 bases lining up with TRBD2. J lost 3 bases, V lost 5 bases, and 9 bases had no gene match. Germline assignment: CDR1 SGHTA and CDR2 FQGNSA. CDR3 length: 15 amino acids. The DNA for the CDR3 is TGTGCCAGCAGCGCCTCTTCGGGACTAGGCTACGAGCAGTACTTC. Translating it yields CASSASSGLGYEQYF.

J is TRBJ1-2 and V is TRBV4-3; D remains unclear. The CDR3 length is 14 residues. Germline lookup yields CDR1 LGHNA and CDR2 YSLEER. The V end was cut by 0 bases, the J end by 8 bases, with 13 bases between. As DNA, the CDR3 is TGCGCCAGCAGCCAAGATCGGGGTATAAGGGGCTACACCTTC. Translated, it gives CASSQDRGIRGYTF.

This chain connects TRBV29-1 to TRBJ1-4; no clear D gene. The CDR3 runs to 12 residues. In germline, CDR1 is SQVTM, CDR2 ANQGSEA. V lost 6 bases, J lost 3 bases, and 8 bases lay in between. CDR3 nucleotide sequence: TGCAGCGTAATGGAATCTAATGAAAAACTGTTTTTT. It codes for CSVMESNEKLFF.

V usage is TRBV6-5 and J usage is TRBJ1-1; D is unresolved. The CDR3 extends over 12 amino acids. Germline lookup yields CDR1 MNHEY and CDR2 SVGAGI. Trimming left V 9 bases short and J 1 base short, with 9 bases between. The CDR3: CARVSQNTEAFF. The CDR3, as DNA: TGTGCCAGAGTCTCCCAGAACACTGAAGCTTTCTTT.

V usage is TRBV7-6 and J usage is TRBJ1-1; tentatively, D is TRBD1 (5 bases). The CDR3 covers 15 residues. V gave up 4 bases and J gave up 5 bases, with 17 bases separating them. Germline V gene data show CDR1 as SGHVS and CDR2 as FNYEAQ. CDR3 amino acids: CASSSPGPSWTEAFF. In DNA, the CDR3 is TGTGCCAGCAGCTCGCCGGGACCCTCGTGGACTGAAGCTTTCTTT.